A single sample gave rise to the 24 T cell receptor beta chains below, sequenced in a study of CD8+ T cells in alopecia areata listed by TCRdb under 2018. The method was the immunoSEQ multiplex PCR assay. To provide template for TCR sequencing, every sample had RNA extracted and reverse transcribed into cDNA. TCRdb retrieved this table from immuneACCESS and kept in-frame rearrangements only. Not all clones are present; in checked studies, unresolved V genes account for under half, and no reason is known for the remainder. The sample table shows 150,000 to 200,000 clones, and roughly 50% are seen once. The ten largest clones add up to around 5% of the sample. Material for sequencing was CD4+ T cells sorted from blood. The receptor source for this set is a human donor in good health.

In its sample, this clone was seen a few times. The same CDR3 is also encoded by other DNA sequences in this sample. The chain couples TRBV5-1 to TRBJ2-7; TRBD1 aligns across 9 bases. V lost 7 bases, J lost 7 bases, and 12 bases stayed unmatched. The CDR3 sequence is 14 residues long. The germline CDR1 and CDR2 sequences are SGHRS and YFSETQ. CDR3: CASSYRQGGGEQYF. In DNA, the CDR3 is TGCGCCAGCTCTTATCGACAGGGGGGCGGAGAGCAGTACTTC.

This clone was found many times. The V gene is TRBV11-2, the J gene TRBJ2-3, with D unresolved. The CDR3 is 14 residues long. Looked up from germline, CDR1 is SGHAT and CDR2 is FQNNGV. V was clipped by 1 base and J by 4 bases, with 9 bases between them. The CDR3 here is CASSLGSRADTQYF. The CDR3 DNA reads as TGTGCCAGCAGCTTAGGGTCCCGGGCAGATACGCAGTATTTT.

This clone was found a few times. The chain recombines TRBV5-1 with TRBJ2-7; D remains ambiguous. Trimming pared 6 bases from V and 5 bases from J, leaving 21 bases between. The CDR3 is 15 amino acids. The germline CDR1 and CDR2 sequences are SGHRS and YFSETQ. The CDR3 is CASMPRANLPNEQYF. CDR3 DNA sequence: TGCGCCAGCATGCCTAGGGCTAACCTACCGAACGAGCAGTACTTC.

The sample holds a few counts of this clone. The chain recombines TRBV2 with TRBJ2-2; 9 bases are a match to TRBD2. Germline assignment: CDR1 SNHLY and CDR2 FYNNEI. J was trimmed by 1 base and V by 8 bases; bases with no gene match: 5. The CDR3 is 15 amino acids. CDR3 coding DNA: TGTGCCAGCGGCGGGACTAGCTTGAACACCGGGGAGCTGTTTTTT. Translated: CASGGTSLNTGELFF.

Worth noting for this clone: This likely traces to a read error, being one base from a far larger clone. The CDR3 DNA sequence: TGTGCCAGCAGACTCCAGGATCAGCCCCAGCATTTT. Amino acids: CASRLQDQPQHF. The J gene is TRBJ1-5, the V gene TRBV2; D call uncertain. V lost 6 bases and J 5 bases, leaving 8 bases between the germline ends. The CDR3 spans 12 residues. Germline values: CDR1 SNHLY, CDR2 FYNNEI.

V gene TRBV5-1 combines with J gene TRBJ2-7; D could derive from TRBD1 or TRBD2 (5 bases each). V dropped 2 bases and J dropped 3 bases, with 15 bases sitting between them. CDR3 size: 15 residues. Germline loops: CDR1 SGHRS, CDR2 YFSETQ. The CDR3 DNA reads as TGCGCCAGCAGCTTAAATCCCGGGGCCCTCTACGAGCAGTACTTC. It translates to CASSLNPGALYEQYF. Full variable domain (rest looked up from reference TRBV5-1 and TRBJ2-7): KAGVTQTPRYLIKTRGQQVTLSCSPISGHRSVSWYQQTPGQGLQFLFEYFSETQRNKGNFPGRFSGRQFSNSRSEMNVSTLELGDSALYLCASSLNPGALYEQYFGPGTRLTVT.

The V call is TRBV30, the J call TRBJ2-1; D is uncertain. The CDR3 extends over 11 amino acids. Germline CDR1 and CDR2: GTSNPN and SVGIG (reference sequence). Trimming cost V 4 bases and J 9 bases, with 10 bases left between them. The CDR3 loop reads CAWTRKGEQFF. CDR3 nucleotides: TGTGCCTGGACCCGTAAGGGTGAGCAGTTCTTC. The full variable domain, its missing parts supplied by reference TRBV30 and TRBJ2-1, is SQTIHQWPATLVQPVGSPLSLECTVEGTSNPNLYWYRQAAGRGLQLLFYSVGIGQISSEVPQNLSASRPQDRQFILSSKKLLLSDSGFYLCAWTRKGEQFFGPGTRLTVL.

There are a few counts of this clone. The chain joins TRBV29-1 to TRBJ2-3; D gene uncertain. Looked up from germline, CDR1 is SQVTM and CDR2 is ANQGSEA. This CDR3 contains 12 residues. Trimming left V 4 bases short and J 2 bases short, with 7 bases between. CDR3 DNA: TGCAGCGTTGTCCTTTACACAGATACGCAGTATTTT. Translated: CSVVLYTDTQYF.

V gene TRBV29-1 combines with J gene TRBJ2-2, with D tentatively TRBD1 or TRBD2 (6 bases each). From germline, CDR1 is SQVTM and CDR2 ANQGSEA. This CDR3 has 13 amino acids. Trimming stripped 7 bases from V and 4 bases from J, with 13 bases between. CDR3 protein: CSGTEGGTGELFF. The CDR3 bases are TGCAGCGGAACCGAGGGGGGCACCGGGGAGCTGTTTTTT.

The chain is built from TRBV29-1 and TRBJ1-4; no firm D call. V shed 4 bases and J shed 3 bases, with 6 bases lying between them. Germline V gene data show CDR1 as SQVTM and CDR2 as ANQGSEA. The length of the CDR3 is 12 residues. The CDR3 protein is CSVGAANEKLFF. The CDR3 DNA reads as TGCAGCGTTGGGGCAGCTAATGAAAAACTGTTTTTT.

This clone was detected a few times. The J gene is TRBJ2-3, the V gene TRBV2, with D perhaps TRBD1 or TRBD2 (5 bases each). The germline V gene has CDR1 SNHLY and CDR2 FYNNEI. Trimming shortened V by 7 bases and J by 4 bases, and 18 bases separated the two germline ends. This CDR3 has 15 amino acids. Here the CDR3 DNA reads TGTGCCAGCACCCCTCGGGGCGGTGGGGCAGATACGCAGTATTTT. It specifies CASTPRGGGADTQYF.

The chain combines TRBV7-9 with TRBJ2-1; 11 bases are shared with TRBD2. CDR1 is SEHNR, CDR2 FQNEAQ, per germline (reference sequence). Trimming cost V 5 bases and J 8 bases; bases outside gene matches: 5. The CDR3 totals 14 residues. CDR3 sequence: CASSPSGRFYEQFF. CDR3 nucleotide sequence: TGTGCCAGCAGCCCTAGCGGGAGGTTCTATGAGCAGTTCTTC.

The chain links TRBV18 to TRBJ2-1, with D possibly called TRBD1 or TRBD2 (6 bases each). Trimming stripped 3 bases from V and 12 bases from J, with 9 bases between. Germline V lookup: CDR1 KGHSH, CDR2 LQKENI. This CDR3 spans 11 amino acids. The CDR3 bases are TGTGCCAGCTCACCGGGGGGCCTGCAGTTCTTC. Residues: CASSPGGLQFF. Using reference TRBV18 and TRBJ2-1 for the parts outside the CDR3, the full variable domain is NAGVMQNPRHLVRRRGQEARLRCSPMKGHSHVYWYRQLPEEGLKFMVYLQKENIIDESGMPKERFSAEFPKEGPSILRIQQVVRGDSAAYFCASSPGGLQFFGPGTRLTVL.

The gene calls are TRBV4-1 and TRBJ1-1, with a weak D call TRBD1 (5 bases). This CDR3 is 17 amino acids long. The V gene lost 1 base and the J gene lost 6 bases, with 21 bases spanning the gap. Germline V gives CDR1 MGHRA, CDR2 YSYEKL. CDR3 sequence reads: CASSQGMAWGSQAEAFF. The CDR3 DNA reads TGCGCCAGCAGCCAAGGAATGGCTTGGGGGTCTCAGGCTGAAGCTTTCTTT.

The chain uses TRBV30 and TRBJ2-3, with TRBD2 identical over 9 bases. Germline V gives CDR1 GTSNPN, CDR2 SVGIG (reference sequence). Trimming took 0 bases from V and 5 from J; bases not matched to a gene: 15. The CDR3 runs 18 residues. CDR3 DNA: TGTGCCTGGAGTGTCCCCCGCGTAGCGGGAGTCGGTGTAGATACGCAGTATTTT. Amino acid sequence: CAWSVPRVAGVGVDTQYF.

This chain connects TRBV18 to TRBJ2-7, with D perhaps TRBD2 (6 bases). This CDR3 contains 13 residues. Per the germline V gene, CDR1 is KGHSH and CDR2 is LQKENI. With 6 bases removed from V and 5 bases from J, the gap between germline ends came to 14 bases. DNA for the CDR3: TGTGCCAGCTCCCCCCAGGGAGGCCACGAGCAGTACTTC. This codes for CASSPQGGHEQYF.

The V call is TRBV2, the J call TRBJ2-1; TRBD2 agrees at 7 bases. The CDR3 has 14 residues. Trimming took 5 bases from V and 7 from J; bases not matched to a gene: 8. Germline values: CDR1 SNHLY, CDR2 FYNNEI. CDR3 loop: CASSSGIRENEQFF. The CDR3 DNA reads TGTGCCAGCAGTAGCGGGATTCGAGAAAATGAGCAGTTCTTC.

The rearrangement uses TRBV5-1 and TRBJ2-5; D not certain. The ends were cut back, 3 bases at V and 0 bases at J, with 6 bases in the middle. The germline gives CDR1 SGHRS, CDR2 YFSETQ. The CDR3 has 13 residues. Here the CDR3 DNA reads TGCGCCAGCAGCTCGTTGTACCAAGAGACCCAGTACTTC. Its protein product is CASSSLYQETQYF. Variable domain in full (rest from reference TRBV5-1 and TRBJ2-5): KAGVTQTPRYLIKTRGQQVTLSCSPISGHRSVSWYQQTPGQGLQFLFEYFSETQRNKGNFPGRFSGRQFSNSRSEMNVSTLELGDSALYLCASSSLYQETQYFGPGTRLLVL.

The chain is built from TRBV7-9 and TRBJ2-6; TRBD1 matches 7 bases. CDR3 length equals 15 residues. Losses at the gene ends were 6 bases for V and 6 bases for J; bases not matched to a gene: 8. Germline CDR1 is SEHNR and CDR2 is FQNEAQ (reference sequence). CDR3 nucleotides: TGTGCCAGCAGTTTATCTGACAGGGAGGCCAACGTCCTGACTTTC. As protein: CASSLSDREANVLTF.

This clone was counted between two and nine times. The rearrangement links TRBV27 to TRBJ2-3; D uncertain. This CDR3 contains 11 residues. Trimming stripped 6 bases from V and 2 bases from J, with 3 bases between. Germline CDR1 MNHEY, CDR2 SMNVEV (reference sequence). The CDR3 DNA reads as TGTGCCAGCAGCCACACAGATACGCAGTATTTT. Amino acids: CASSHTDTQYF.

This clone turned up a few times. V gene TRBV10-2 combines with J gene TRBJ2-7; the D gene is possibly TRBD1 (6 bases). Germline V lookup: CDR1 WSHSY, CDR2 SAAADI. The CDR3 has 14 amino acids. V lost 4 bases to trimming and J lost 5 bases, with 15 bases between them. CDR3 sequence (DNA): TGCGCCAGCAGTGCTGTGAACAGGGCCGACGAGCAGTACTTC. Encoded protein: CASSAVNRADEQYF.

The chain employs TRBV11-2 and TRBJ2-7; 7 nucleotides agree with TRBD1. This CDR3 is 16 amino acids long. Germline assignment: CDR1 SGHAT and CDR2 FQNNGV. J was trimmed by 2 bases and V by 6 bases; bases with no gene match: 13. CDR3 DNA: TGTGCCAGCAGTCTCATCCTACAGGGGCGAGCCTACGAGCAGTACTTC. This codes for CASSLILQGRAYEQYF.

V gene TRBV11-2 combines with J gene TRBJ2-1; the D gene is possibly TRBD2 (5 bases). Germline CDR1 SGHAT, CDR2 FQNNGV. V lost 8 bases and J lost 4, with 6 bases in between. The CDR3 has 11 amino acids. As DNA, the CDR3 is TGTGCCAGCCAGCGGTACAATGAGCAGTTCTTC. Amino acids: CASQRYNEQFF.

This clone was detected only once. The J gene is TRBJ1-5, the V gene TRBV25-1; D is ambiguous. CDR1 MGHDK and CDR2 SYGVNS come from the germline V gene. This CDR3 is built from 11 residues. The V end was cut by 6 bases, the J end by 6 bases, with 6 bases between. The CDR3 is CASRPFQPQHF. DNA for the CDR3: TGTGCCAGCAGACCGTTTCAGCCCCAGCATTTT.